A single sample gave rise to the 2 T cell receptor beta chains below, sequenced in a study of T cell repertoires in cytomegalovirus infection. TCRdb reprocessed the reads via MiXCR and lists one record per CDR3 protein. The sample shows 650,000 to 850,000 distinct CDR3 sequences, 25% to 30% of them seen only once. These receptors are not linked to any known antigen. Sequences were derived from cultured CD8+ T cells from PBMCs, sampled from culture after CMV antigen stimulation. These receptor sequences come from a human donor in good health (CMV status not recorded). Some clones in this sample may be carry-over from other donors' samples.

J is TRBJ2-4 and V is TRBV4-3, with 9 nucleotides matching TRBD1. The ends lost 1 base at V and 5 bases at J; junction bases unmatched: 3. The CDR3 contains 15 residues. CDR1 is LGHNA and CDR2 is YSLEER in the germline V gene. The CDR3 DNA sequence: TGCGCCAGCAGCCAAGGGACAGGGGATGAAAACATTCAGTACTTC. It encodes CASSQGTGDENIQYF.

Ten or more counts support this clonotype. The CDR3 here is CASSLLSGASYEQYV. The CDR3 DNA sequence: TGTGCCAGCAGCTTATTATCCGGGGCCTCCTACGAGCAGTACGTC. The chain couples TRBV7-2 to TRBJ2-7, with D perhaps given as TRBD1 or TRBD2 (5 bases each). The CDR3 loop spans 15 amino acids. In germline, CDR1 is SGHTA, CDR2 FQGNSA. Trimming pared 2 bases from V and 0 bases from J, leaving 11 bases between.